The subject of this entry is one T cell receptor beta chain. J gave up 5 bases and V 6 bases, and 10 bases lay outside the gene matches. CDR1 and CDR2 (germline): SNHLY, FYNNEI. CDR3 length: 17 residues. The protocol was immunoSEQ multiplex PCR, while the TCRdb copy is restricted to in-frame clones and leaves out a portion. Altogether 150,000 to 200,000 clones are present, 70% to 90% being singletons, with the ten largest covering under 2.5%. This sample was taken from a study of blood T cell repertoires in COVID-19. The overall study: Both acute and convalescent COVID-19 samples were obtained from the United States, Italy and Spain. PBMCs, B-cell-depleted T cells, or T cells provided the cDNA or gDNA that made up the material.

Source material: peripheral blood. This sequence originates from a man in his 70s with active or convalescent COVID-19. This chain links TRBV2 with TRBJ2-5; 15 bases are shared with TRBD2. The CDR3 bases are TGTGCCAGCAGGACCTCGGGACTAGCGGGAGGTACGGAGACCCAGTACTTC. The encoded protein is CASRTSGLAGGTETQYF.